What follows are 25 T cell receptor beta chains derived from one specimen sequenced in a study of blood T cells in healthy people across ages. With a J-beta primer mix and a sample-barcoded 5' primer, a second PCR ran about 6 to 11 cycles. One entry per CDR3 protein, called by TCRdb with MiXCR from the 5' RACE reads. Of over a million distinct CDR3 sequences listed, approximately 25% are singletons. In addition, the sample was reused for a study of T cells of mothers and their children.

Source material: blood. The receptors originated from a girl under 10 years old in good health.

The chain recombines TRBV6-1 with TRBJ1-6; 7 positions match TRBD1. The CDR3 is made up of 14 amino acids. The germline V gene encodes CDR1 MNHNS and CDR2 SASEGT. The V segment lost 7 bases and the J segment 10 bases; nucleotides outside the gene matches: 10. The CDR3 sequence is CASIYGQVQSPLHF. CDR3 nucleotide sequence: TGTGCCAGCATCTACGGACAGGTGCAATCACCCCTCCACTTT.

A few counts support this clonotype. This chain connects TRBV20-1 to TRBJ2-5; TRBD2 matches at 8 bases. Germline V gene data show CDR1 as DFQATT and CDR2 as SNEGSKA (reference sequence). J gave up 4 bases and V 6 bases, and 13 bases lay outside the gene matches. The CDR3 has 15 amino acids. The CDR3 here is CSAGGGNFVGETQYF. The CDR3, as DNA: TGCAGTGCCGGGGGGGGTAACTTCGTAGGAGAGACCCAGTACTTC.

This clonotype showed up just a few times. The J gene is TRBJ1-4, the V gene TRBV28; no firm D call. V gave up 4 bases and J gave up 0 bases, with 12 bases separating them. The germline V gene encodes CDR1 MDHEN and CDR2 SYDVKM. CDR3 size: 16 residues. This CDR3 is CASSSPGSPTNEKLFF. The CDR3 region has the DNA TGTGCCAGCAGTTCCCCAGGAAGCCCAACTAATGAAAAACTGTTTTTT.

The J gene is TRBJ2-2, the V gene TRBV12-3 or TRBV12-4; D unresolved. The CDR3 sequence is 12 residues long. Trimming stripped 7 bases from V and 4 bases from J, with 7 bases between. This CDR3 is CASKLGTGELFF. CDR3 nucleotides: TGTGCCAGCAAGCTCGGCACCGGGGAGCTGTTTTTT.

This clonotype has a handful of counts. The chain couples TRBV5-5 to TRBJ2-4; possibly TRBD1 for D (5 bases). This CDR3 has 14 amino acids. Germline V CDR1 and CDR2: SGHKS, YYEKEE (reference sequence). Trimming removed 4 bases from V and 0 bases from J, with 8 bases in between. In DNA form, the CDR3 reads TGTGCCAGCAGCCCCAGGGTAGCCAAAAACATTCAGTACTTC. Encoded protein: CASSPRVAKNIQYF.

This clonotype was detected a few times. The rearrangement uses TRBV29-1 and TRBJ1-2, with 7 bases identical to TRBD1. Looked up from germline, CDR1 is SQVTM and CDR2 is ANQGSEA. Unmatched junction bases numbered 3, after V lost 2 bases and J lost 3 bases. The CDR3 consists of 13 residues. CDR3 coding DNA: TGCAGCGTTGAATCCCAGGGGGACTATGGCTACACCTTC. Translated, it gives CSVESQGDYGYTF. The whole variable domain, filled in from reference TRBV29-1 and TRBJ1-2, reads SAVISQKPSRDICQRGTSLTIQCQVDSQVTMMFWYRQQPGQSLTLIATANQGSEATYESGFVIDKFPISRPNLTFSTLTVSNMSPEDSSIYLCSVESQGDYGYTFGSGTRLTVV.

The gene calls are TRBV6-5 and TRBJ1-3; D call uncertain. V shed 7 bases and J shed 0 bases, with 10 bases lying between them. Germline CDR1 MNHEY, CDR2 SVGAGI. This CDR3 is 14 amino acids long. The CDR3 sequence: CASTTGFSGNTIYF. The CDR3, as DNA: TGTGCCAGCACTACGGGTTTCTCTGGAAACACCATATATTTT.

This clonotype showed up just a few times. The chain uses TRBV13 and TRBJ2-7; perhaps D is TRBD1 or TRBD2 (5 bases each). The V and J ends lost 8 bases and 2 bases respectively, with 19 bases between them. The CDR3 totals 15 residues. Germline values: CDR1 PRHDT, CDR2 FYEKMQ (reference sequence). The CDR3, as DNA: TGTGCCAGCTCCAACATGGGGACGGCAACCTACGAGCAGTACTTC. As protein: CASSNMGTATYEQYF. The variable domain in full, completed from reference TRBV13 and TRBJ2-7, reads AAGVIQSPRHLIKEKRETATLKCYPIPRHDTVYWYQQGPGQDPQFLISFYEKMQSDKGSIPDRFSAQQFSDYHSELNMSSLELGDSALYFCASSNMGTATYEQYFGPGTRLTVT.

This sequence joins TRBV14 and TRBJ2-7; D possibly corresponds to TRBD1 (5 bases). The germline V and J ends were trimmed by 2 bases and 7 bases, with 9 bases remaining between them. The CDR3 contains 12 residues. From germline, CDR1 is SGHDN and CDR2 FVKESK. CDR3 in amino acids: CASSQQGPEQYF. The CDR3 DNA is TGTGCCAGCAGCCAACAGGGTCCGGAGCAGTACTTC.

This clonotype was counted a few times. As DNA, the CDR3 is TGTGCCAGCGGATTTTCGACCCTAGGGGCTTTCTTT. This encodes CASGFSTLGAFF. The V gene is TRBV6-5, the J gene TRBJ1-1; D unclear. V lost 8 bases to trimming and J lost 11 bases, with 18 bases between them. Looked up from germline, CDR1 is MNHEY and CDR2 is SVGAGI. The CDR3 totals 12 residues.

This chain connects TRBV7-9 to TRBJ2-7; D is unclear. Trimming removed 2 bases at V and 5 bases at J, with 10 bases between. The CDR3 covers 13 residues. The germline gives CDR1 SEHNR, CDR2 FQNEAQ (reference sequence). The chain's CDR3 is CASSLRLLDEQYF. CDR3 in DNA: TGTGCCAGCAGCTTAAGGTTATTGGACGAGCAGTACTTC.

This clonotype has just a few counts. The chain couples TRBV29-1 to TRBJ2-5; D perhaps matches TRBD2 (5 bases). The J call may be mistaken, given a closer DNA end match to TRBJ2-1. The CDR3 spans 13 residues. Germline V lookup: CDR1 SQVTM, CDR2 ANQGSEA. The CDR3 sequence: CSVGVSGDNEQFF. The DNA of the CDR3 is TGCAGCGTCGGGGTGTCAGGCGACAATGAGCAGTTCTTC.

V and J are TRBV20-1 and TRBJ2-5; 9 nucleotides agree with TRBD2. The DNA end is more similar to TRBJ2-7, so the J call may be wrong. Germline V CDR1 and CDR2: DFQATT, SNEGSKA (reference sequence). This CDR3 region has 16 residues. The CDR3 nucleotides read TGCAGTGCTAGATCGTACGGGCGGGAGGGCCTGGACGAGCAGTACTTC. It codes for CSARSYGREGLDEQYF.

The rearrangement joins TRBV20-1 to TRBJ2-7; 12 bases map to TRBD2. Germline lookup yields CDR1 DFQATT and CDR2 SNEGSKA (reference sequence). The junction had 6 bases not matched to a gene; V was cut back by 5 bases and J by 1 base. The CDR3 totals 15 residues. The CDR3, as DNA: TGCAGTGCTCCCTCCGGACTAGCGGGGTCCTACGAGCAGTACTTC. Protein: CSAPSGLAGSYEQYF.

The chain joins TRBV7-2 to TRBJ2-5; TRBD2 aligns across 10 bases. The CDR3 consists of 17 residues. V shed 4 bases, J shed 6 bases, and the junction held 14 bases outside the gene matches. Germline CDR1 is SGHTA and CDR2 is FQGNSA. Here the CDR3 DNA reads TGTGCCAGCAGCTCCCTAAACCTAGCGGGGGAAGGGAAGACCCAGTACTTC. Its translation: CASSSLNLAGEGKTQYF.

The gene calls are TRBV10-3 and TRBJ2-1, with TRBD1 identical over 7 bases. CDR1 and CDR2 from the germline V gene are ENHRY and SYGVKD. The CDR3 has 15 residues. J gave up 0 bases and V 6 bases, and 5 bases lay outside the gene matches. As DNA, the CDR3 is TGTGCCATCAGCAGTTCAGGGGGCTCCTACAATGAGCAGTTCTTC. Translating gives CAISSSGGSYNEQFF.

The chain joins TRBV3-1 to TRBJ1-4, with 8 bases that match TRBD1. The CDR3 runs to 17 residues. Trimming at V came to 6 bases and at J to 8 bases, leaving 17 bases not matched to a gene. Germline values: CDR1 LGHDT, CDR2 YNNKEL (reference sequence). CDR3 nucleotides: TGTGCCAGCAGACCCGGGACAGGATATTTAGAGGAGGAAAAACTGTTTTTT. This translates into CASRPGTGYLEEEKLFF.

This chain connects TRBV24-1 to TRBJ2-1; TRBD2 might be the D (6 bases). Germline V lookup: CDR1 KGHDR, CDR2 SFDVKD. The CDR3 extends over 17 amino acids. V was clipped by 4 bases and J by 7 bases, with 22 bases between them. The CDR3 DNA reads TGTGCCACCAGTGACAACACGCCGGGACTGGAGGAGAATGAGCAGTTCTTC. The encoded protein is CATSDNTPGLEENEQFF.

The chain employs TRBV7-8 and TRBJ2-1, with TRBD2 identical over 7 bases. Losses at the gene ends were 3 bases for V and 5 bases for J; bases not matched to a gene: 13. This CDR3 comprises 17 residues. CDR1 and CDR2 from the germline V gene are SGHVS and FQNEAQ. The CDR3 nucleotides are TGTGCCAGCAGCTTTCCCGGTGGGGGGAGCGGGGACAATGAGCAGTTCTTC. It specifies CASSFPGGGSGDNEQFF.

The sample holds a few counts of this clonotype. This chain uses TRBV7-8 with TRBJ1-3; no firm D call. V lost 5 bases and J lost 0, with 11 bases in between. Germline V lookup: CDR1 SGHVS, CDR2 FQNEAQ. The CDR3 has 15 residues. CDR3 in DNA: TGTGCCAGCAGCCCTCCGGCAGGCTCTGGAAACACCATATATTTT. Translation: CASSPPAGSGNTIYF.

This clonotype was detected a few times. The gene calls are TRBV3-1 and TRBJ2-5; D is undetermined. The CDR3 extends over 13 amino acids. CDR1 and CDR2 from the germline V gene are LGHDT and YNNKEL (reference sequence). The V and J ends lost 3 bases and 6 bases respectively, with 11 bases between them. The CDR3 region has the DNA TGTGCCAGCAGCCAGGACCAAGCACAGACCCAGTACTTC. Amino acid sequence: CASSQDQAQTQYF.

The chain combines TRBV3-1 with TRBJ2-7, with a weak D call TRBD1 (5 bases). The V end was cut by 0 bases, the J end by 3 bases, with 12 bases between. CDR1 is LGHDT and CDR2 is YNNKEL in the germline V gene (reference sequence). The CDR3 spans 15 residues. CDR3 in DNA: TGTGCCAGCAGCCAAGAAGGGGTGGAGAGCTACGAGCAGTACTTC. It translates to CASSQEGVESYEQYF.

This clonotype has just one count. An end of the junction differs from the germline gene, which may be a read error. V usage is TRBV20-1 and J usage is TRBJ2-7, with TRBD2 identical over 7 bases. There are 13 residues in the CDR3. Germline-derived CDR1 and CDR2 are DFQATT and SNEGSKA (reference sequence). DNA for the CDR3: TGCGGTGCAAGAGCGGGGCCCTCCTACGAGCAGTACTTC. Its translation is CGARAGPSYEQYF.

This chain connects TRBV14 to TRBJ2-1, with a weak D call TRBD2 (6 bases). Germline V gives CDR1 SGHDN, CDR2 FVKESK. V was pared by 4 bases and J by 10 bases, with 14 bases between. This CDR3 region has 13 residues. Here the CDR3 DNA reads TGTGCCAGCAGCCCCGGGAGATTGAGGGAGCAGTTCTTC. Its translation: CASSPGRLREQFF.

CDR3 region: CASSPGQGIYEQFF. In DNA form, the CDR3 reads TGTGCCAGCAGCCCGGGACAGGGGATTTATGAGCAGTTCTTC. This chain connects TRBV7-9 to TRBJ2-1; 10 nucleotides match TRBD1. Germline trimming cut 5 bases from V and 8 bases from J; bases unmatched to any gene: 6. The germline V gene has CDR1 SEHNR and CDR2 FQNEAQ (reference sequence). CDR3 length equals 14 residues. The full variable domain, in which reference TRBV7-9 and TRBJ2-1 provide the parts outside the CDR3, is DTGVSQNPRHKITKRGQNVTFRCDPISEHNRLYWYRQTLGQGPEFLTYFQNEAQLEKSRLLSDRFSAERPKGSFSTLEIQRTEQGDSAMYLCASSPGQGIYEQFFGPGTRLTVL.